This passage covers 2 T cell receptor beta chains from one sample sequenced in a study of glioma-infiltrating T cells. The iRepertoire nested amplicon-rescue multiplex PCR amplified TCR alpha and beta CDR3s from RNA. Using its own MiXCR run on the multiplex PCR reads, TCRdb lists one record per CDR3 protein. The sample contains some 130,000 distinct CDR3 sequences, more than 20% of which appear only once. Source material: glioma tissue, nonneoplastic brain tissue, or PBMCs (not recorded which). The source is a human donor with low-grade glioma or glioblastoma, undergoing nonglioma brain surgery, or in good health (not recorded which).

This clonotype was seen many times. This chain connects TRBV20-1 to TRBJ1-2; D not resolved. V was shortened by 2 bases and J by 2 bases, with 6 bases between the two germline ends. Germline V gene sequence: CDR1 DFQATT, CDR2 SNEGSKA (reference sequence). The CDR3 extends over 12 amino acids. This CDR3 is CSARRENYGYTF. DNA for the CDR3: TGCAGTGCTAGAAGGGAGAACTATGGCTACACCTTC.

The rearrangement links TRBV4-2 to TRBJ2-5; 7 nucleotides match TRBD1. With 1 base clipped from V and 3 bases from J, the junction kept 2 bases outside the gene matches. This CDR3 has 14 residues. Germline V gene lookup returns CDR1 LGHNA and CDR2 YNFKEQ. The CDR3, as DNA: TGTGCCAGCAGCCAAGGGACAGGAAAAGAGACCCAGTACTTC. Protein sequence: CASSQGTGKETQYF.